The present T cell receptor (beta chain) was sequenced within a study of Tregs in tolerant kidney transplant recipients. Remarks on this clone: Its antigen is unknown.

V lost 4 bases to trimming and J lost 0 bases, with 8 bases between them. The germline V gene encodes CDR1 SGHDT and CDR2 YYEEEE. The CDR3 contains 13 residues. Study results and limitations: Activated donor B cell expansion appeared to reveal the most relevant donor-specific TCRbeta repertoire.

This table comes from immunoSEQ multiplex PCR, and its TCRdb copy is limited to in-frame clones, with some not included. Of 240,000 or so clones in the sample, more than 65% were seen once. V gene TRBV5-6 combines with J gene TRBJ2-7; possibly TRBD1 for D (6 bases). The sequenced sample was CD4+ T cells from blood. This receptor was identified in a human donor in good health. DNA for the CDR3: TGTGCCAGCAGCCGGACAGCCTCCTACGAGCAGTACTTC. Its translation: CASSRTASYEQYF.